The clone carrying this T cell receptor beta chain occurred many times. The data belong to a study of identical twins. V lost 5 bases to trimming and J lost 0 bases, with 17 bases between them. Per the germline V gene, CDR1 is SGHRS and CDR2 is YFSETQ. The CDR3 covers 16 residues. From the 5' RACE reads, TCRdb called clonotypes with MiXCR, one entry per CDR3 protein. Among approximately 280,000 distinct CDR3 sequences, about 8.9% were seen once, and the ten largest hold over 2%. These same records also appear under a second study, on yellow fever vaccine responses in identical twins.

This clonotype was obtained from a woman aged 18-35 years in good health. Sequenced material: memory (CD45RO+) T cells sorted from blood. V usage is TRBV5-1 and J usage is TRBJ2-5; D could derive from TRBD1 or TRBD2 (5 bases each). CDR3 bases: TGCGCCAGCAGACTCAACCCCGGGGCCAACCAAGAGACCCAGTACTTC. Translated, it gives CASRLNPGANQETQYF.